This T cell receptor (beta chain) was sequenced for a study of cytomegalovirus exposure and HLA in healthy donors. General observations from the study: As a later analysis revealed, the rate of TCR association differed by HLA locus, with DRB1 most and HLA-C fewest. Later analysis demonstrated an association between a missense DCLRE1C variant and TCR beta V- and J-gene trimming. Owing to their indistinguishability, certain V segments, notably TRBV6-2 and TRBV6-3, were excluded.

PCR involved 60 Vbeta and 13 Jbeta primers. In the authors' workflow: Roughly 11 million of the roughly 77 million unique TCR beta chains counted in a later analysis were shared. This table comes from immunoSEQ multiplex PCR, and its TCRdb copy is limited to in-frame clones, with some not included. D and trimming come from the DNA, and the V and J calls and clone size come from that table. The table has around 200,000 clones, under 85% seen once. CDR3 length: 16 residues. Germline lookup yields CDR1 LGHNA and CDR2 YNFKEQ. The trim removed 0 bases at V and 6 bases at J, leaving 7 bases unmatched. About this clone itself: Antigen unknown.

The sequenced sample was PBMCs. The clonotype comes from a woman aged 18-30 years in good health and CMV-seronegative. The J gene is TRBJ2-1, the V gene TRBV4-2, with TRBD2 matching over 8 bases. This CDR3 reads CASSQEGNSGVNEQFF. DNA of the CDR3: TGTGCCAGCAGCCAAGAAGGCAATAGCGGGGTCAATGAGCAGTTCTTC.